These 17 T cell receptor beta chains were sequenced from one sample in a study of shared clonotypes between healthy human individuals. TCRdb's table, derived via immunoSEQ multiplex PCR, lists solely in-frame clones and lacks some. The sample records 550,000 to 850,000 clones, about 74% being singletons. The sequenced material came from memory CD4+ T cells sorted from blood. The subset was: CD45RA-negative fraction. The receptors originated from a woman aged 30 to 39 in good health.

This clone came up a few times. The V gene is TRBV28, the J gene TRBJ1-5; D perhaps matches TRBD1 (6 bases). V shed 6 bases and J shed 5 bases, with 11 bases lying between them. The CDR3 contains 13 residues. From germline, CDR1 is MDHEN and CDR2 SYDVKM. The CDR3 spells CASRLQGYQPQHF. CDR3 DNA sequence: TGTGCCAGCAGGCTCCAGGGGTATCAGCCCCAGCATTTT.

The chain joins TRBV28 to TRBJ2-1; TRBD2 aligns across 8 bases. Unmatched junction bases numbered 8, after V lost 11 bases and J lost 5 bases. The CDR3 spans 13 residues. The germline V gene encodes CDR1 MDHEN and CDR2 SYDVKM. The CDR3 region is CACGTRRDNEQFF. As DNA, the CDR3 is TGTGCCTGCGGGACTAGGAGGGACAATGAGCAGTTCTTC.

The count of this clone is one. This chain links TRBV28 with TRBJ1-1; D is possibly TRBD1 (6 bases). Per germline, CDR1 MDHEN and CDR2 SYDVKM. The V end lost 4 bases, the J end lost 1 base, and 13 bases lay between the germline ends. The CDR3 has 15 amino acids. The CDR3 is CASSYQRGTNTEAFF. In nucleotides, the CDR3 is TGTGCCAGCAGTTACCAAAGGGGGACGAACACTGAAGCTTTCTTT.

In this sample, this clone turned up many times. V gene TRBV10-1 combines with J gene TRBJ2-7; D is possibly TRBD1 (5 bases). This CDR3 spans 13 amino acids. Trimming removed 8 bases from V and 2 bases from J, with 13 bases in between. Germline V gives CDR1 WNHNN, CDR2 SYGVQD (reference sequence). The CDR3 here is CASWYRRAYEQYF. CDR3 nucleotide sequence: TGCGCCAGCTGGTACAGGCGAGCCTACGAGCAGTACTTC.

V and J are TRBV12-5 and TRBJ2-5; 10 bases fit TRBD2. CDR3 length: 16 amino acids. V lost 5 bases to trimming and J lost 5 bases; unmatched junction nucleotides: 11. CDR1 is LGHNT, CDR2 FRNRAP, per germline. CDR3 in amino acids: CASGGTWTSGPETQYF. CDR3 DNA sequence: TGTGCTAGTGGTGGGACCTGGACTAGCGGACCCGAGACCCAGTACTTC. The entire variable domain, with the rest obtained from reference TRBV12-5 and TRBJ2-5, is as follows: DARVTQTPRHKVTEMGQEVTMRCQPILGHNTVFWYRQTMMQGLELLAYFRNRAPLDDSGMPKDRFSAEMPDATLATLKIQPSEPRDSAVYFCASGGTWTSGPETQYFGPGTRLLVL.

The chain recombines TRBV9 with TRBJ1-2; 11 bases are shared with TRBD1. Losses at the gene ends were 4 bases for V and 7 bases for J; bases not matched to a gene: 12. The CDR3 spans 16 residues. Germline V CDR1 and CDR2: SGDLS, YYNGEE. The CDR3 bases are TGTGCCAGCAGCCCAACCGGACAGGGGGCATCGGGTGGCTACACCTTC. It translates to CASSPTGQGASGGYTF.

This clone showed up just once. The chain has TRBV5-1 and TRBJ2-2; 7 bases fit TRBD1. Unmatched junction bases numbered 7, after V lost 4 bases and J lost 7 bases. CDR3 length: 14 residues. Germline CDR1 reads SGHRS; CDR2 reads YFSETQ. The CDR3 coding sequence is TGCGCCAGCAGCATAGGGACAGTTGGCGGGGAGCTGTTTTTT. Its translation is CASSIGTVGGELFF.

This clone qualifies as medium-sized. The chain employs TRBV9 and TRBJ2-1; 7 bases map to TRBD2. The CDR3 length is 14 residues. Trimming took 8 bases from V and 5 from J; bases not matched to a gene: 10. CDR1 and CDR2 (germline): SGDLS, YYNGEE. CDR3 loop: CARRHGRTNNEQFF. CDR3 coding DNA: TGTGCCAGGAGACACGGGAGGACAAACAATGAGCAGTTCTTC.

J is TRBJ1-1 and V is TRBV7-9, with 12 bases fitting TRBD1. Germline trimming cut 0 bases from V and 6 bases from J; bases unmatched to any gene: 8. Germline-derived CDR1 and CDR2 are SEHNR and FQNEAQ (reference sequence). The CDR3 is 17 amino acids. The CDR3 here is CASSLAMGQGAIAEAFF. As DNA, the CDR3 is TGTGCCAGCAGCTTAGCGATGGGACAGGGGGCCATCGCTGAAGCTTTCTTT.

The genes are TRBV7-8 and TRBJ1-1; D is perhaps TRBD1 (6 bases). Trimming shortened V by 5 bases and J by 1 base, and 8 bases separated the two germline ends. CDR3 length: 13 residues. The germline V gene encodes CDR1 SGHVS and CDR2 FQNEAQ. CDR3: CASSEQGNTEAFF. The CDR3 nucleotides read TGTGCCAGCAGCGAACAGGGGAACACTGAAGCTTTCTTT.

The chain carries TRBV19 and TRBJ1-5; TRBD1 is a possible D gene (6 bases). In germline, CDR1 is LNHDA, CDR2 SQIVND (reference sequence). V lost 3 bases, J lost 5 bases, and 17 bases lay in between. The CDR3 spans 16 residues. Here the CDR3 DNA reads TGTGCCAGTAGTATTGGCCCGGACAGTTCCTATCAGCCCCAGCATTTT. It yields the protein CASSIGPDSSYQPQHF.

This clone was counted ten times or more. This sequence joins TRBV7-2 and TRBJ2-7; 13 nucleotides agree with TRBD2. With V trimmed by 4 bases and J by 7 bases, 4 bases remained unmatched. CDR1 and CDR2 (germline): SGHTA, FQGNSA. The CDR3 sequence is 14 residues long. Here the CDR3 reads CASSWTSGSGEQYF. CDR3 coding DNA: TGTGCCAGCAGCTGGACTAGCGGGAGTGGTGAGCAGTACTTC.

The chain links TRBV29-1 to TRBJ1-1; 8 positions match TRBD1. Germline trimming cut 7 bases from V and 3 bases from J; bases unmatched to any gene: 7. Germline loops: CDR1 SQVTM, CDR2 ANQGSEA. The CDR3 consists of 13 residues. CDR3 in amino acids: CSARQGTDTEAFF. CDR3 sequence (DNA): TGCAGCGCCCGACAGGGGACGGACACTGAAGCTTTCTTT.

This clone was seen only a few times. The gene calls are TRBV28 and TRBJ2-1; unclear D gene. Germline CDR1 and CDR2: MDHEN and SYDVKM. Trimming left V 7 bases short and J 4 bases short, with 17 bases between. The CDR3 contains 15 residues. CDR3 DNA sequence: TGTGCCAGCATCCTATCGGAGTCCTTTTACAATGAGCAGTTCTTC. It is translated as CASILSESFYNEQFF.

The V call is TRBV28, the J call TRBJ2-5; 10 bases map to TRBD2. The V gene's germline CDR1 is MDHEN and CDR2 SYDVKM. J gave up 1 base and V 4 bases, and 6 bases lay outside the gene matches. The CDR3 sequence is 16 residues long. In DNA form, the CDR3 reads TGTGCCAGCAGTTCCTTAGCGGGAGGACTCCAAGAGACCCAGTACTTC. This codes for CASSSLAGGLQETQYF.

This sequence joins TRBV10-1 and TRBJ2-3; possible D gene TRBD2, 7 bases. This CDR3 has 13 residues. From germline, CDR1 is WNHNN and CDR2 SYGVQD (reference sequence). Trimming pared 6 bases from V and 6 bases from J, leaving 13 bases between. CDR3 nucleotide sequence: TGCGCCAGCAGCGGGGGGCCTTACGATACGCAGTATTTT. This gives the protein CASSGGPYDTQYF.

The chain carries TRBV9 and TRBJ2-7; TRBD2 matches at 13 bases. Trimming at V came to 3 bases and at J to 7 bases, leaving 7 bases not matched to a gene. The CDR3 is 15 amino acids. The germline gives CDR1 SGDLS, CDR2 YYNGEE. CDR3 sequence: CASSAGLAGDGEQYF. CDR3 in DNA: TGTGCCAGCAGCGCAGGACTAGCGGGAGACGGGGAGCAGTACTTC.